This T cell receptor (beta chain) was captured by sequencing in a study of blood T cell repertoires in COVID-19. Study background: T cells, B-cell-depleted T cells, or PBMCs provided the cDNA or gDNA that served as material.

Germline trimming cut 6 bases from V and 10 bases from J; bases unmatched to any gene: 9. The germline V gene has CDR1 MNHEY and CDR2 SVGAGI. This CDR3 spans 15 amino acids. Original methodology: Nucleated cell counts were estimated from reference gene primer amplification. The method was immunoSEQ multiplex PCR; TCRdb's version includes in-frame clones alone and lacks a portion of them. From that table come the V and J calls and clone size; the DNA was used to work out D and trimming. The table shows around 450,000 clones, with less than 95% occurring only once. Assignment of participants to cohorts was predicated upon participant-reported clinical history.

The clonotype comes from a young man who had recovered from COVID-19. The chain couples TRBV6-5 to TRBJ2-1; 13 positions match TRBD2. The sequenced sample was PBMCs or T cells enriched from blood (not recorded which). The CDR3 coding sequence is TGTGCCAGCAGAACCGGGACTAGCGGGATTTACGAGCAGTTCTTC. This encodes CASRTGTSGIYEQFF.